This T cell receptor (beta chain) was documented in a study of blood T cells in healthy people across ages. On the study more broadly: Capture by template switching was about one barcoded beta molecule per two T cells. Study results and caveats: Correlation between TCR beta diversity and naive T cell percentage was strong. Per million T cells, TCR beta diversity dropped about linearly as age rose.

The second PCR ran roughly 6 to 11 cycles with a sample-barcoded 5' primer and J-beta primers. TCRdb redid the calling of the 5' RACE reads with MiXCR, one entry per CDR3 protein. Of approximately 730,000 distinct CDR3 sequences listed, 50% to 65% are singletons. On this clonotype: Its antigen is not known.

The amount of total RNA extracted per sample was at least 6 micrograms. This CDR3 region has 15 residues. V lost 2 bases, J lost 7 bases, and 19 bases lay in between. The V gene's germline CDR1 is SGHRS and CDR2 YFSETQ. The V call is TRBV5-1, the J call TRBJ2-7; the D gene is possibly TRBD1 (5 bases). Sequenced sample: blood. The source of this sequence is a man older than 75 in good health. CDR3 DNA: TGCGCCAGCAGCTTTAGTTACGGACACCTTATAGAGCAGTACTTC. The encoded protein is CASSFSYGHLIEQYF.